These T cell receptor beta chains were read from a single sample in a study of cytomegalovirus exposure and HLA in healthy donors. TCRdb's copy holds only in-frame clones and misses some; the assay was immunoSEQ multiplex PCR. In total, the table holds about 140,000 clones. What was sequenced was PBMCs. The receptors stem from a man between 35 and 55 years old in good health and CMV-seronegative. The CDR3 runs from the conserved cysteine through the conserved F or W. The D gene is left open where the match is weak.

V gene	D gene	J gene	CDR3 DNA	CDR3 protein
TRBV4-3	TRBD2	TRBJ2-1	TGCGCCAGCAGCCAAGATGGACTAGCGGGGGACATGTTCTACAATGAGCAGTTCTTC	CASSQDGLAGDMFYNEQFF
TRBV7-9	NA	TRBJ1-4	TGTGCCAGCAGCTTCTTCCGACAGGTCTCTAATGAAAAACTGTTTTTT	CASSFFRQVSNEKLFF
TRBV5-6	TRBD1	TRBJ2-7	TGTGCCAGCAACCCTCGGTCGGGACAGGTATTCTACGAGCAGTACTTC	CASNPRSGQVFYEQYF
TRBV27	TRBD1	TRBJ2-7	TGTGCCAGCAGATCTTCACAGGGGACCTCCTACGAGCAGTACTTC	CASRSSQGTSYEQYF
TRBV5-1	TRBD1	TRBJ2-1	TGCGCCAGCAGCTTGGCCGCAGGGGGCAACTACAATGAGCAGTTCTTC	CASSLAAGGNYNEQFF
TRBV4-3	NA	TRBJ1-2	TGCGCCAGCAGCCAGGCTAACAGGGTCACGGGCTACACCTTC	CASSQANRVTGYTF
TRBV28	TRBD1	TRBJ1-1	TGTGCCAGCAGTCTTAACCCCGGGACAGGGACGAACACTGAAGCTTTCTTT	CASSLNPGTGTNTEAFF
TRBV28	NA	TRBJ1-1	TGTGCCACCAATTTGGGCTCCATGGGGAACACTGAAGCTTTCTTT	CATNLGSMGNTEAFF
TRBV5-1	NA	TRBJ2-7	TGCGCCAGCAGCTTGGAGGGGCCCTACGAGCAGTACTTC	CASSLEGPYEQYF
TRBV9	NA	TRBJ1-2	TGTGCCAGCAGCGTAGCCGCCGGGGGGGACTATGGCTACACCTTC	CASSVAAGGDYGYTF
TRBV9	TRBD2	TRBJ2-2	TGTGCCAGCAGCTCCATGAGGCTAGCGGGTGGCACCGGGGAGCTGTTTTTT	CASSSMRLAGGTGELFF
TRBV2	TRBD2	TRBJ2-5	TGTGCCAGAAAGACTAGCGGGGCGCCCCAAGAGACCCAGTACTTC	CARKTSGAPQETQYF
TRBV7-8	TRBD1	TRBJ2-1	TGTGCCAGCAGCCAGGGACAGCTCAATGAGCAGTTCTTC	CASSQGQLNEQFF
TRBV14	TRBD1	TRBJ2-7	TGTGCCAGCAGCCAAGGGACAGGGGCCCTCTGGGAGCAGTACTTC	CASSQGTGALWEQYF
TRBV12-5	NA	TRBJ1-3	TGTGCTAGTGGTTTGGCCCTTTCTCCGGGAAACACCATATATTTT	CASGLALSPGNTIYF
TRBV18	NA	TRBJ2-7	TGTGCCAGCTCAAGCACAGGGCATAACTACGAGCAGTACTTC	CASSSTGHNYEQYF
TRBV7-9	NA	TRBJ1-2	TGTGCCAGCAGCTTAGGGGGGGGCGCGTATGATGGCTACACCTTC	CASSLGGGAYDGYTF
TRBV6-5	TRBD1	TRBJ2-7	TGTGCCAGCAGAGGGGGGACAGGGGTCTACGAGCAGTACTTC	CASRGGTGVYEQYF
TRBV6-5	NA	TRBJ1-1	TGTGCCAGCAGGGCGGGGGTTAACACTGAAGCTTTCTTT	CASRAGVNTEAFF
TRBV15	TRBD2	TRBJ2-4	TGTGCCACCAGCAGGGGGACTAGCGGGGGCCTAGCCAAAAACATTCAGTACTTC	CATSRGTSGGLAKNIQYF
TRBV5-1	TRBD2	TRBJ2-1	TGCGCCAGCAGCTCACTGACTAGCGGGGTATACAATGAGCAGTTCTTC	CASSSLTSGVYNEQFF
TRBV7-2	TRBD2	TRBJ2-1	TGTGCCAGCAGCATAGAGGGGACTAGCGGGGTGGGTGAGCAGTTCTTC	CASSIEGTSGVGEQFF
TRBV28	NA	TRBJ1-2	TGTGCCAGCAGCTCAACAGGATACTATGGCTACACCTTC	CASSSTGYYGYTF
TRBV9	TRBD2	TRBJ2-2	TGTGCCAGCAGCCCCCGAGCGGGGCTTAACACCGGGGAGCTGTTTTTT	CASSPRAGLNTGELFF
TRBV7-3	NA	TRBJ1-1	TGTGCCAGCAGCTTAAAGGACCCTCGGGATTCCTTAAGGGACACTGAAGCTTTCTTT	CASSLKDPRDSLRDTEAFF
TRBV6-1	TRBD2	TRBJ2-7	TGTGCCAGCAGTGAGGGGACTAGCGGGGGGTACGAGCAGTACTTC	CASSEGTSGGYEQYF
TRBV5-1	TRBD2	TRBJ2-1	TGCGCCAGCAGCTTGGCACCTAGCGGGGGCTACAATGAGCAGTTCTTC	CASSLAPSGGYNEQFF
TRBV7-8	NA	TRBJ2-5	TGTGCCAGCAGCTCCTACAGGGGGGGAGTAGAGACCCAGTACTTC	CASSSYRGGVETQYF
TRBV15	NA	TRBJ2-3	TGTGCCACCTACAGGGGAGGAACGCAGTATTTT	CATYRGGTQYF
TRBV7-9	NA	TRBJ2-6	TGTGCCAGCAGCTCGTCCTACAGGGAGCTAGAGGCCAACGTCCTGACTTTC	CASSSSYRELEANVLTF
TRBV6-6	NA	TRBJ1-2	TGTGTCGCGAGGTGCGGCTACACCTTC	CVARCGYTF
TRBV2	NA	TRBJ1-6	TGTGCCAGCCGTCTGACAGATGGCGAATCATCACCCCTCCACTTT	CASRLTDGESSPLHF
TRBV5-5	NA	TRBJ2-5	TGTGCCAGCAGCTTGGCGCTCGGGGAGACCCAGTACTTC	CASSLALGETQYF
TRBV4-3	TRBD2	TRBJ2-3	TGCGCCAGCAGCCAGTCAGGGATTAGCGGGGACCTCGATACGCAGTATTTT	CASSQSGISGDLDTQYF
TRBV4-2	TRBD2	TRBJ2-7	TGTGCCAGCAGCCAGGGAGAACTAGCGGAAAACGACGAGCAGTACTTC	CASSQGELAENDEQYF
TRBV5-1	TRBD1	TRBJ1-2	TGCGCCAGCAGCTTGGCGGCAGGGGGCGCATTGATCGGTGGCTACACCTTC	CASSLAAGGALIGGYTF
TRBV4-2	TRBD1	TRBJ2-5	TGTGCCAGCAGCCAAATGGGACAGCAACAAGAGACCCAGTACTTC	CASSQMGQQQETQYF
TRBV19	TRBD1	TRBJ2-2	TGTGCCAGTAGTCCCGACAGCGGACAGGGTAGGGCCGGGGAGCTGTTTTTT	CASSPDSGQGRAGELFF
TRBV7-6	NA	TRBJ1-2	TGTGCCAGCAGCTTGGGGCCCTGGGGGGAAAACTATGGCTACACCTTC	CASSLGPWGENYGYTF
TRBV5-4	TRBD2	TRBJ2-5	TGTGCCAGCAGCTCGACTAGCGGGCTGGGGGGGACCCAGTACTTC	CASSSTSGLGGTQYF
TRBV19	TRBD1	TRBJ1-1	TGTGCCAGTAGGGATGGGACAGAAGTAGAAGCTTTCTTT	CASRDGTEVEAFF
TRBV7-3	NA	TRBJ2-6	TGTGCCAGCAGCTTAAGAAGGAGCTCTGGGGCCAACGTCCTGACTTTC	CASSLRRSSGANVLTF
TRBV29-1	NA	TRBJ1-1	TGCAGCGTTTATTCCGGGACACTGAACACTGAAGCTTTCTTT	CSVYSGTLNTEAFF
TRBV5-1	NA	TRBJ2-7	TGCGCCAGCAGCCCCTTGGACAGAACCGCCTACGAGCAGTACTTC	CASSPLDRTAYEQYF
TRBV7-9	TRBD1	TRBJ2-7	TGTGCCAGCACCGATGACAGGGACTACGAGCAGTACTTC	CASTDDRDYEQYF
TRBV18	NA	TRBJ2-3	TGTGCCAGCTCACCGGCCGGCGGGGGCGCGGCAGATACGCAGTATTTT	CASSPAGGGAADTQYF
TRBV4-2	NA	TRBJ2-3	TGTGCCAGCAGCCAAGGACTTCAGGGTCGAAGCACAGATACGCAGTATTTT	CASSQGLQGRSTDTQYF
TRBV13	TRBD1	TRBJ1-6	TGTGCCAGCAGCTCATTACAGGGGGCAGTTTCACCCCTCCACTTT	CASSSLQGAVSPLHF
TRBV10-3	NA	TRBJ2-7	TGTGCCATCAGAGACAGATCCAGCTCCTACGAGCAGTACTTC	CAIRDRSSSYEQYF
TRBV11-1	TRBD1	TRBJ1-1	TGTGCCAGCAGCGGGGACAGAAATTACGCTGAAGCTTTCTTT	CASSGDRNYAEAFF
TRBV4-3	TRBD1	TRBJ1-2	TGCGCCAGCAGCCAATCGGGACAGGCTAACTATGGCTACACCTTC	CASSQSGQANYGYTF
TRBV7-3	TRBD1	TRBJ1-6	TGTGCCAGCAGCTCACTAGACAGGGGGCTTCATTCACCCCTCCACTTT	CASSSLDRGLHSPLHF
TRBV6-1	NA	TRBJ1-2	TGTGCCAGCGGCGAGGGGGACTATGGCTACACCTTC	CASGEGDYGYTF
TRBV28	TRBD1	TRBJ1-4	TGTGCCAGCTTTTCTCCCCCCGGGACAGGGAATGAAAAACTGTTTTTT	CASFSPPGTGNEKLFF
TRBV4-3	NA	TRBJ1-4	TGCGCCAGCAGCCAAGATCCCAGGGGCACTAATGAAAAACTGTTTTTT	CASSQDPRGTNEKLFF
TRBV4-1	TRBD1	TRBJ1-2	TGCGCCAGCAGCCTAGCTGGGACAGGGATCCCTGGCTACACCTTC	CASSLAGTGIPGYTF
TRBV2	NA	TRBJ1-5	TGTGCCAGCAATCAGGGGAGCAATCAGCCCCAGCATTTT	CASNQGSNQPQHF
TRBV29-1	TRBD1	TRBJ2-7	TGCAGCGTTGGACAGGGCGGCTCCTACGAGCAGTACTTC	CSVGQGGSYEQYF
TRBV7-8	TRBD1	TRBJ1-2	TGTGCCAGCAGCTTAGCCGAGACAGGGGGAGCTAACTATGGCTACACCTTC	CASSLAETGGANYGYTF